This TCR beta chain was retrieved from a study of blood T cell repertoires in COVID-19 (dated by TCRdb to between 2020 and 2021). Notes on the research overall: Samples covering the acute and convalescent phases of COVID-19 were provided by collaborators in the United States, Italy and Spain. The material from the prospective study consisted of cDNA or gDNA derived from T cells, B-cell-depleted T cells, or PBMCs. Subjects who had been exposed to COVID-19, were actively infected with it, or had recovered from it provided the deeply sampled blood TCRbeta repertoires that made up the dataset. The repertoires were released in a freely available public database intended as a resource for research on the immune response to SARS-CoV-2. The samples were drawn from the first 160 participants of the ongoing ImmuneRACE study and from 1,254 subjects provided by 6 global collaborators. The sample metadata nearly always contained a de-identified subject ID, COVID-19 status, age in years and sex. Where HLA class I and class II types were available, the types were taken from metadata supplied by the sample provider, not from assay-based typing.

TCRbeta CDR3 regions were amplified from genomic DNA using the immunoSEQ Assay, a bias-controlled multiplex PCR. Regarding the original processing steps: Within the assay, amplification of reference gene primers was used to estimate how many nucleated cells each sample contained. Sequence reads were collapsed and filtered to measure the absolute abundance of every unique TCRbeta CDR3 rearrangement. For each sample, productive Simpson clonality was calculated by taking the square root of Simpson's diversity index across productive rearrangements. The source is immuneACCESS, and TCRdb retained only in-frame sequences with V and J called. Part of the clones is not carried over; for the studies checked, unresolved V genes explain less than half of this, and the remainder is unexplained. D and trimming were read from the DNA, whereas the V and J calls and clone size are those reported in that table. In this sample the table shows over 80,000 clones, roughly 87% of which occur a single time. The ten largest clones capture more than 5.5% of the sample.

Whole blood was collected in K2EDTA tubes by collaborating institutions according to the institutions' own protocols. For TCRbeta analysis, collaborators shipped samples as frozen whole blood, isolated PBMCs, or DNA extracted from either of those sample types. General findings and caveats noted by the study authors: The quantity of clinical and demographic metadata differed by source and by participant and was supplied without curation.

On this clone: Its antigen specificity is not known. The sample holds no much larger clone one base away, and base qualities are not on file.

V lost 3 bases and J lost 4 bases, and the count of bases not matched to a germline gene is 6. CDR1 and CDR2 are read off the germline V gene as SGDLS and YYNGEE. Spanning cysteine to phenylalanine, the CDR3 consists of 14 amino acids. Of all the DNA, just the CDR3 is kept, 42 bases in frame from base 1. The TCR comes from a man aged 65 to 79 with acute or convalescent COVID-19. The sequenced sample consisted of peripheral blood. The chain employs TRBV9 and TRBJ1-2; 7 central bases correspond to TRBD1. The CDR3 protein sequence reads: CASSGWDSLYGYTF. The nucleotide sequence is TGTGCCAGCAGCGGGTGGGACAGCCTCTATGGCTACACCTTC.